Below are 5 T cell receptor beta chains sequenced from a single sample in a study of blood T cell repertoires in COVID-19. The data were produced by immunoSEQ multiplex PCR, yet TCRdb's version contains in-frame clones alone and is incomplete. The repertoire holds a few hundred thousand clones, with less than 90% as singletons. Sequencing used peripheral blood. These TCRs come from an older woman with COVID-19, enrolled during active disease.

The rearrangement uses TRBV27 and TRBJ1-2, with 7 bases aligning to TRBD1. CDR1 is MNHEY and CDR2 is SMNVEV in the germline V gene (reference sequence). Trimming at V came to 6 bases and at J to 2 bases, leaving 9 bases not matched to a gene. This CDR3 spans 15 amino acids. CDR3 loop: CASRYNRGSNYGYTF. DNA of the CDR3: TGTGCCAGCAGGTACAACAGGGGATCCAACTATGGCTACACCTTC.

The V gene is TRBV6-1, the J gene TRBJ2-7, with D perhaps TRBD1 (6 bases). Germline V gives CDR1 MNHNS, CDR2 SASEGT. The CDR3 runs to 15 residues. V lost 3 bases to trimming and J lost 11 bases, with 23 bases between them. CDR3: CASSDWDISLISEYF. The CDR3 DNA follows: TGTGCCAGCAGTGATTGGGACATCTCCCTCATATCTGAGTACTTC.

The chain couples TRBV27 to TRBJ1-2; D remains ambiguous. Per the germline V gene, CDR1 is MNHEY and CDR2 is SMNVEV (reference sequence). CDR3 size: 13 residues. Trimming pared 3 bases from V and 4 bases from J, leaving 9 bases between. The CDR3 loop reads CASSLGGLYGYTF. CDR3 nucleotide sequence: TGTGCCAGCAGTTTGGGCGGACTCTATGGCTACACCTTC.

The rearrangement links TRBV5-1 to TRBJ2-5; TRBD2 agrees at 7 bases. Germline trimming cut 1 base from V and 0 bases from J; bases unmatched to any gene: 0. This CDR3 has 14 amino acids. Germline-derived CDR1 and CDR2 are SGHRS and YFSETQ. Here the CDR3 reads CASSLLADQETQYF. The CDR3 region has the DNA TGCGCCAGCAGCTTGCTAGCGGACCAAGAGACCCAGTACTTC.

This clone showed up just once. The chain joins TRBV10-2 to TRBJ1-4; TRBD1 matches 9 bases. The CDR3 loop spans 15 amino acids. V lost 4 bases and J lost 8; bases outside the gene matches: 8. Looked up from germline, CDR1 is WSHSY and CDR2 is SAAADI. The CDR3 spells CASSARQGVGEKLFF. The CDR3 DNA follows: TGCGCCAGCAGTGCCCGACAGGGGGTCGGAGAAAAACTGTTTTTT.